This entry is about one TCR beta chain. Its antigen is as yet unknown. The naive CD8 subset, CD45RO-negative cells positively selected for CCR7, excluded terminally differentiated effector memory CD45RA+ cells. Nashville, Tennessee was home to all donors, each a Caucasian adult. These data belong to a study of shared clonotypes between healthy human individuals. Study-level points and caveats: An expected dependence of interdonor clonotype sharing on sequencing depth was noted.

The CDR3 is 15 amino acids. The V segment lost 4 bases and the J segment 10 bases; nucleotides outside the gene matches: 13. CDR1 and CDR2 from the germline V gene are MDHEN and SYDVKM. This was a deep-level run. Produced via immunoSEQ multiplex PCR; TCRdb's table is partial and in-frame only. The data hold millions of clones, with just over 90% observed a single time. V usage is TRBV28 and J usage is TRBJ2-3; 8 nucleotides match TRBD1. Specimen: naive CD8+ T cells from PBMCs. The sequence derives from a young man in good health. Some clones in this sample may be carry-over from other donors' samples. The DNA for the CDR3 is TGTGCCAGCAGTTGGGGGACAGGTGGTTCGGTTGCGCAGTATTTT. This codes for CASSWGTGGSVAQYF. The full variable domain, in which reference TRBV28 and TRBJ2-3 provide the parts outside the CDR3, is DVKVTQSSRYLVKRTGEKVFLECVQDMDHENMFWYRQDPGLGLRLIYFSYDVKMKEKGDIPEGYSVSREKKERFSLILESASTNQTSMYLCASSWGTGGSVAQYFGPGTRLTVL.